This TCR beta chain was found in a study of early T cells in non-severe SARS-CoV-2 infection (dated by TCRdb to the early 2020s). Describing the broader study: Because TCR sequencing relied on bulk RNA taken from unsorted whole blood, pairing of alpha and beta chains was not possible. Results the study describes overall, beyond this receptor: VDJdb matching was skewed toward anti-spike CD8 responses, so virus-specific expansions were likely underestimated and private and CD4 specificities were missed.

Trimming at the junction amounts to 2 bases on V and 0 bases on J, and the germline ends lie 9 bases apart. Its CDR3 holds 14 amino acids, cysteine through phenylalanine. The sequence is cut down to CDR3 DNA, 42 bases in frame from base 1. Reading the germline V gene (reference sequence) gives CDR1 DFQATT and CDR2 SNEGSKA. This was a case-control study nested in a cohort of healthcare workers in London, UK, who had nasopharyngeal swab PCR tests and blood samples taken every week. Between 23 and 31 March 2020, the week of the UK lockdown, healthcare workers were enrolled and then followed up weekly for as long as 16 weeks. This clonotype was seen repeatedly, ten times or more. The antigen it binds to is not known. Base qualities are not recorded, but no much larger clone differs from it by a single base. Libraries were made using 5' RACE. TCRdb lists the instrument as NextSeq 500. In the TCR library protocol, unique molecular identifiers were attached to individual cDNA molecules to correct for PCR bias and sequencing error. Sequencing covered both TCR alpha and beta chains, and within each sample the abundances of alpha and beta sequences were tightly co-correlated. From the authors' description of their analysis: Decombinator V4 was used to annotate TCR sequences for V gene, J gene and CDR3. Expanded TCRs were defined as changing significantly between any two time points under a Poisson model with p below 0.0001. TCR abundances were normalised to the total number of TCRs sequenced in each sample and reported as counts per million. MAIT TCRs were defined by TRAV1-2 paired with TRAJ12, TRAJ20 or TRAJ33, and iNKT TCRs by TRAV10 paired with TRAJ18. VDJdb, accessed 1 November 2021, was searched for CMV, EBV and SARS-CoV-2 annotated TCRs, with TCRs annotated for multiple antigens excluded. TCRdb redid the processing of the public reads, applying fastp at Q25 and MiXCR, and retained in-frame beta chains. Each entry is one CDR3 protein sequence, shown with its most common DNA and genes. TCRdb's processing, not the study's, gives the V and J calls here. The sample table shows about 30,000 distinct CDR3 sequences, and about 5.7% are seen once. The ten top clones hold 6% to 7.5% of the sample.

The receptor was isolated from an adult who was a healthcare worker with PCR-confirmed SARS-CoV-2 infection or an uninfected control (not recorded which). The rearrangement combines TRBV20-1 with TRBJ2-3; D gene: possibly TRBD2, on 5 matching bases. Sequencing used whole blood. At the DNA level, the sequence is TGCAGTGCTAGAATTAGCGCTAGCACAGATACGCAGTATTTT. Translated, this is CSARISASTDTQYF.